These 17 T cell receptor beta chains were sequenced from one sample in a study of vaccination effects on CD4 cells after COVID-19. Generated by immunoSEQ multiplex PCR, the TCRdb table keeps only in-frame clones and is missing some. The sample carries tens of thousands of clones, about 80% recorded once. For these TCRs, the target antigens are not known. Antigen-specific CD4+ T cells expanded by the ViraFEST assay with viral peptide pools were then sequenced. An approximately ten-day culture period preceded the isolation of CD4+ T cells. The person had a PCR-confirmed SARS-CoV-2 infection during March to December 2020. Specimen: CD4+ T cells from PBMCs cultured with a peptide pool, collected before COVID-19 vaccination. The receptors shown here come from a human donor who had a prior SARS-CoV-2 infection.

J is TRBJ2-3 and V is TRBV7-9; 8 bases fit TRBD2. This CDR3 is 17 amino acids long. After removal of 4 bases from V and 4 bases from J, the junction contained 13 bases not matched to a gene. Looked up from germline, CDR1 is SEHNR and CDR2 is FQNEAQ (reference sequence). The CDR3 loop reads CASSSGTRVLVADTQYF. DNA for the CDR3: TGTGCCAGCAGCTCCGGGACTAGGGTCTTGGTTGCAGATACGCAGTATTTT.

This clone was counted once. The chain couples TRBV2 to TRBJ1-1; a weak D match, TRBD1 (5 bases). Germline V gene lookup returns CDR1 SNHLY and CDR2 FYNNEI. This CDR3 has 14 residues. V lost 5 bases and J 11 bases, leaving 21 bases between the germline ends. The CDR3 region has the DNA TGTGCCAGCAGTAGGTCAGGACAACCCGAAGGGGCTTTCTTT. Amino acids: CASSRSGQPEGAFF.

The chain carries TRBV3-1 (or the pseudogene TRBV3-2) and TRBJ1-1, with 7 bases fitting TRBD1. The CDR3 loop spans 17 amino acids. Germline assignment: CDR1 LGHDT and CDR2 YNNKEL (reference sequence). J lost 1 base, V lost 2 bases, and 10 bases had no gene match. The CDR3 DNA sequence: TGTGCCAGCAGCCAAACGGACAGGCAGAGCTCGAACACTGAAGCTTTCTTT. This sequence encodes CASSQTDRQSSNTEAFF.

Here the CDR3 DNA reads TGTGCCAGTAGTGTAAATATTGTTCTGGGGGTCCCCCAGCATTTT. Its translation is CASSVNIVLGVPQHF. V is TRBV19 and J is TRBJ1-5; D perhaps matches TRBD1 (5 bases). With 5 bases removed from V and 10 bases from J, the gap between germline ends came to 21 bases. Germline assignment: CDR1 LNHDA and CDR2 SQIVND (reference sequence). This CDR3 comprises 15 residues.

This chain joins TRBV21-1 and TRBJ2-7; the table's TRBD1 call for D was not verified on the DNA. TRBV21-1 is a known pseudogene. CDR3 length: 21 amino acids. Written as DNA, the CDR3 is TGTGCCAGCAGCACCCAGGGCCGCGGGGACAGGGGACTTAGTAGCTCCTACGAGCAGTACTTC. Protein: CASSTQGRGDRGLSSSYEQYF.

This clone was detected a few times. V gene TRBV12-5 combines with J gene TRBJ1-5, with D hard to call. Germline V CDR1 and CDR2: LGHNT, FRNRAP. This CDR3 spans 16 amino acids. V was clipped by 0 bases and J by 2 bases, with 11 bases between them. The CDR3 protein is CASGLVSGQGNQPQHF. CDR3 nucleotides: TGTGCTAGTGGTTTGGTAAGCGGGCAGGGCAATCAGCCCCAGCATTTT.

V gene TRBV2 combines with J gene TRBJ1-2; TRBD1 agrees at 9 bases. The CDR3 has 15 amino acids. Germline loops: CDR1 SNHLY, CDR2 FYNNEI. J gave up 3 bases and V 7 bases, and 9 bases lay outside the gene matches. CDR3 in amino acids: CASKKQGARDYGYTF. The CDR3 DNA reads as TGTGCCAGCAAGAAACAGGGGGCGAGGGACTATGGCTACACCTTC.

The V call is TRBV2, the J call TRBJ1-5, with unresolved D. CDR3 length: 15 residues. V dropped 4 bases and J dropped 0 bases, with 10 bases sitting between them. CDR1 and CDR2 (germline): SNHLY, FYNNEI. CDR3 amino acids: CASSAGGYSNQPQHF. The CDR3, as DNA: TGTGCCAGCAGTGCTGGCGGCTATAGCAATCAGCCCCAGCATTTT.

The CDR3 reads CASSSFPAGAGPDTQYF. CDR3 in DNA: TGTGCCAGCAGTTCGTTCCCAGCGGGAGCGGGGCCAGATACGCAGTATTTT. This sequence joins TRBV28 and TRBJ2-3; 8 positions match TRBD2. V was pared by 4 bases and J by 4 bases, with 13 bases of the junction left unmatched. CDR1 and CDR2 from the germline V gene are MDHEN and SYDVKM. The CDR3 covers 17 residues.

The chain combines TRBV19 with TRBJ2-4; 8 positions agree with TRBD1. J lost 9 bases, V lost 3 bases, and 1 base had no gene match. Germline V gene sequence: CDR1 LNHDA, CDR2 SQIVND (reference sequence). The CDR3 covers 12 residues. The CDR3 loop reads CASSITGGIQYF. DNA of the CDR3: TGTGCCAGTAGTATTACAGGGGGCATTCAGTACTTC.

The chain links TRBV10-3 to TRBJ2-7, with 9 bases that match TRBD2. Germline trimming cut 4 bases from V and 0 bases from J; bases unmatched to any gene: 10. Per germline, CDR1 ENHRY and CDR2 SYGVKD. The CDR3 loop spans 17 amino acids. The CDR3 nucleotides read TGTGCCATCAGTGCTCCAAGCTCTAGCGGGACCTCCTACGAGCAGTACTTC. Translating gives CAISAPSSSGTSYEQYF.

This sequence joins TRBV7-8 and TRBJ1-4, with a possible D match to TRBD1 (5 bases). Between the trimmed V and J ends, which lost 5 bases and 4 bases, there was a span of 14 bases. Germline V gives CDR1 SGHVS, CDR2 FQNEAQ. CDR3 size: 15 residues. The CDR3 sequence: CASSPWGDGNEKLFF. Here the CDR3 DNA reads TGTGCCAGCAGCCCATGGGGGGATGGTAATGAAAAACTGTTTTTT. Full variable domain (outside the CDR3, taken from reference TRBV7-8 and TRBJ1-4): GAGVSQSPRYKVAKRGQDVALRCDPISGHVSLFWYQQALGQGPEFLTYFQNEAQLDKSGLPSDRFFAERPEGSVSTLKIQRTQQEDSAVYLCASSPWGDGNEKLFFGSGTQLSVL.

V is TRBV5-5 and J is TRBJ1-6; D call uncertain. Germline V gene lookup returns CDR1 SGHKS and CDR2 YYEKEE (reference sequence). CDR3 length: 14 residues. Trimming removed 3 bases from V and 13 bases from J, with 17 bases in between. The CDR3, as DNA: TGTGCCAGCAGCTCGGACGTCCATGTATACCCCCTCCACTTT. Translating it yields CASSSDVHVYPLHF.

This chain links TRBV7-2 with TRBJ2-1; D is unclear. Trimming pared 0 bases from V and 4 bases from J, leaving 13 bases between. Germline V gene data show CDR1 as SGHTA and CDR2 as FQGNSA. The CDR3 spans 16 residues. CDR3 amino acids: CASSLAWSPQYNEQFF. DNA for the CDR3: TGTGCCAGCAGCTTAGCCTGGTCCCCTCAATACAATGAGCAGTTCTTC.

Of note for this clone: A read error may produce the germline difference seen at one junction end. The chain carries TRBV10-3 and TRBJ2-7, with 8 bases fitting TRBD1. This CDR3 has 14 amino acids. Germline CDR1 is ENHRY and CDR2 is SYGVKD. In DNA, the CDR3 is TGTGCCATCAGTGACCGGGACAGGAGCTACGGGCAGTACTTC. Protein: CAISDRDRSYGQYF.

The V gene is TRBV4-1, the J gene TRBJ2-3; D is unclear. The CDR3 spans 14 residues. Germline V gives CDR1 MGHRA, CDR2 YSYEKL. V was shortened by 1 base and J by 10 bases, with 15 bases between the two germline ends. The CDR3 spells CASSQVSMPWSQYF. CDR3 DNA sequence: TGCGCCAGCAGCCAAGTTTCCATGCCCTGGTCGCAGTATTTT.

The gene calls are TRBV2 and TRBJ2-1; D remains ambiguous. The CDR3 is 13 amino acids. V lost 0 bases to trimming and J lost 9 bases, with 9 bases between them. Germline CDR1 reads SNHLY; CDR2 reads FYNNEI. The CDR3 DNA follows: TGTGCCAGCAGTGAAGCTATAGTTGGTGAGCAGTTCTTC. Protein sequence: CASSEAIVGEQFF.